The 9 T cell receptor beta chains below were found in one sample sequenced in a study of T cell responses to AZD1222 COVID-19 vaccine. Libraries were prepared by immunoSEQ multiplex PCR; TCRdb keeps only in-frame clonotypes and omits some of them. This sample has 150,000 to 200,000 clones; approximately 90% occur once, and the top ten carry approximately 3%. This specimen was peripheral blood, taken on day 0 of AZD1222 vaccination. The receptors were gathered from an adult in good health.

The chain carries TRBV3-1 (or the pseudogene TRBV3-2) and TRBJ1-1; 9 bases fit TRBD1. Germline CDR1 is LGHDT and CDR2 is YNNKEL (reference sequence). The ends lost 6 bases at V and 8 bases at J; junction bases unmatched: 10. The CDR3 contains 14 residues. As DNA, the CDR3 is TGTGCCAGCAGGTTAGACACAGGGGGCGCGGAAGCTTTCTTT. This encodes CASRLDTGGAEAFF.

V is TRBV29-1 and J is TRBJ1-1, with unresolved D. The CDR3 contains 11 residues. Germline loops: CDR1 SQVTM, CDR2 ANQGSEA. CDR3 DNA sequence: TGCAGGGTAGGAGGGAACACTGAAGCTTTCTTT. Its protein is CRVGGNTEAFF.

The CDR3 here is CASSPGDRGANTEAFF. In nucleotides, the CDR3 is TGTGCCAGCAGCCCCGGGGACAGGGGGGCGAACACTGAAGCTTTCTTT. The chain recombines TRBV7-9 with TRBJ1-1, with 11 positions matching TRBD1. The V gene's germline CDR1 is SEHNR and CDR2 FQNEAQ (reference sequence). V lost 5 bases, J lost 1 base, and 6 bases stayed unmatched. There are 16 residues in the CDR3.

This clone has only one observation. The chain uses TRBV5-4 and TRBJ1-5; D perhaps matches TRBD1 (6 bases). V was cut by 4 bases and J by 2 bases, with 22 bases left in between. The CDR3 sequence is 18 residues long. Germline CDR1 is SGHNT and CDR2 is YYREEE (reference sequence). The CDR3, as DNA: TGTGCCAGCAGCAATCTGGCGGCAGGGGCCAGTGGCAATCAGCCCCAGCATTTT. It translates to CASSNLAAGASGNQPQHF.

This clone was counted a single time. The V gene is TRBV11-2, the J gene TRBJ2-5; 9 positions agree with TRBD2. The CDR3 loop spans 16 amino acids. CDR1 is SGHAT, CDR2 FQNNGV, per germline. Trimming took 5 bases from V and 3 from J; bases not matched to a gene: 10. The CDR3 bases are TGTGCCAGCAGCCTAGGGAGCCTAGCGGGGAAAGAGACCCAGTACTTC. As protein: CASSLGSLAGKETQYF.

The chain uses TRBV3-1 (or the pseudogene TRBV3-2) and TRBJ1-5, with 8 bases identical to TRBD1. CDR3 size: 15 residues. Trimming cost V 4 bases and J 7 bases; bases outside gene matches: 9. Germline V gives CDR1 LGHDT, CDR2 YNNKEL (reference sequence). CDR3 sequence: CASSPRAGGGQPQHF. CDR3 coding DNA: TGTGCCAGCAGCCCCAGGGCAGGGGGCGGACAGCCCCAGCATTTT.

The chain joins TRBV29-1 to TRBJ1-2, with no clear D. Germline loops: CDR1 SQVTM, CDR2 ANQGSEA. This CDR3 is 13 amino acids long. V shed 0 bases and J shed 7 bases, with 12 bases lying between them. The CDR3 DNA reads as TGCAGCGTTGAAGATCGGAGGGCCATTGGCTACACCTTC. Its protein is CSVEDRRAIGYTF.

CDR3 sequence: CASSLGAGDGTEAFF. The CDR3 nucleotides are TGTGCCAGCAGCTTAGGGGCCGGGGATGGCACTGAAGCTTTCTTT. The chain has TRBV7-2 and TRBJ1-1; no reliable D call. Germline loops: CDR1 SGHTA, CDR2 FQGNSA. V was shortened by 1 base and J by 4 bases, with 13 bases between the two germline ends. The CDR3 covers 15 residues.

The CDR3 loop is CASMGTRNNEQFF. As DNA, the CDR3 is TGCGCCAGCATGGGGACTAGAAACAATGAGCAGTTCTTC. The chain links TRBV5-1 to TRBJ2-1; TRBD2 matches 8 bases. CDR1 and CDR2 from the germline V gene are SGHRS and YFSETQ. This CDR3 spans 13 amino acids. V trimming: 6 bases; J trimming: 5 bases; junction bases outside the gene matches: 4.